This T cell receptor beta chain appears in the sequencing data of a study of cytomegalovirus exposure and HLA in healthy donors. Sequencing used immunoSEQ multiplex PCR; TCRdb keeps in-frame clones, though not all of them. The table lists roughly 60,000 clones, over 75% of them singletons. These donors were members of the approximately 110-subject validation cohort, a group separate from the approximately 670-subject first cohort. Germline assignment: CDR1 MNHNS and CDR2 SASEGT. The CDR3 is made up of 15 amino acids. The sample was PBMCs. The origin of this receptor is a woman aged 25 to 45 in good health and CMV-seronegative. J is TRBJ2-5 and V is TRBV6-1, with D tentatively TRBD2 (5 bases). The end of the DNA fits TRBJ2-7 better, so the J call may be wrong. The CDR3 coding sequence is TGTGCCAGCAGACCCAACACGGGAAGAACCTACGAGCAGTACTTC. Translation gives CASRPNTGRTYEQYF.